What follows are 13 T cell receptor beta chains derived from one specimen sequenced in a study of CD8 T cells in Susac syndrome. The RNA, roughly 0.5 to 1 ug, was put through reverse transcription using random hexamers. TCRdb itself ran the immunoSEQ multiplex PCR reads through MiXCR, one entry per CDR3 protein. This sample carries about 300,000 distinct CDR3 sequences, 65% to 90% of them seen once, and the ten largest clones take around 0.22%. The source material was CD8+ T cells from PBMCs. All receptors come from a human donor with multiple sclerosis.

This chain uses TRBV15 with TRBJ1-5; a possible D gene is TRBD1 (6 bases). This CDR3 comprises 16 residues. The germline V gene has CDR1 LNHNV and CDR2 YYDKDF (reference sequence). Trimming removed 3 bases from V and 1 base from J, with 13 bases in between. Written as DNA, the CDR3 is TGTGCCACCAGCAGTACAGGGATTTTAAGCAATCAGCCCCAGCATTTT. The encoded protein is CATSSTGILSNQPQHF.

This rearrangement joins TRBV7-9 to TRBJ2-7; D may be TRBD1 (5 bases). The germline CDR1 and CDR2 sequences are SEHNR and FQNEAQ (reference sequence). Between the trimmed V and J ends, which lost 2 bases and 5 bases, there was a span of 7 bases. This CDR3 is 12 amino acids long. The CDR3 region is CASSLPGHEQYF. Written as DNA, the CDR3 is TGTGCCAGCAGCTTACCAGGGCACGAGCAGTACTTC.

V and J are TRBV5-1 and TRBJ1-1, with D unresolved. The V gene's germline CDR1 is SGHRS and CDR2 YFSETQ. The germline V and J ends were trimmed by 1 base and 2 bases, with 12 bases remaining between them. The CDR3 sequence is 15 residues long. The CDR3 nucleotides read TGCGCCAGCAGCTTGTATGGTCAGGACAACACTGAAGCTTTCTTT. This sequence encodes CASSLYGQDNTEAFF.

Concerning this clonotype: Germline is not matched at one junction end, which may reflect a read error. In DNA form, the CDR3 reads TGTGCCAGCGGCTTAGTGGGTGGCAGCTACGAGCAGTACTTC. Translated, it gives CASGLVGGSYEQYF. This rearrangement joins TRBV7-8 to TRBJ2-7, with no clear D. This CDR3 is built from 14 residues. The germline V gene encodes CDR1 SGHVS and CDR2 FQNEAQ.

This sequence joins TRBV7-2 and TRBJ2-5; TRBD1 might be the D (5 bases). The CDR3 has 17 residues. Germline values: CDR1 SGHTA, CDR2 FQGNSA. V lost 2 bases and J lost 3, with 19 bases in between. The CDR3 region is CASSLNVAGYREETQYF. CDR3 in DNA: TGTGCCAGCAGCTTAAATGTTGCAGGGTATAGGGAAGAGACCCAGTACTTC.

CDR3 residues: CASSHDRGRLSYEQYF. The CDR3 region has the DNA TGTGCCAGCAGTCACGACAGGGGCCGTTTATCCTACGAGCAGTACTTC. The genes are TRBV28 and TRBJ2-7; TRBD1 agrees at 8 bases. V lost 5 bases and J lost 1; bases outside the gene matches: 10. The length of the CDR3 is 16 residues. In germline, CDR1 is MDHEN, CDR2 SYDVKM.

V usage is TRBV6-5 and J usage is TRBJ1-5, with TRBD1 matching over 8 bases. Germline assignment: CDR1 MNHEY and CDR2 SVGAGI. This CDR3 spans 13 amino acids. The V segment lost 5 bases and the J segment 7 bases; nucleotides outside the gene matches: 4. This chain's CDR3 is CASSPGGLQPQHF. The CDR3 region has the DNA TGTGCCAGCAGTCCAGGGGGCTTGCAGCCCCAGCATTTT.

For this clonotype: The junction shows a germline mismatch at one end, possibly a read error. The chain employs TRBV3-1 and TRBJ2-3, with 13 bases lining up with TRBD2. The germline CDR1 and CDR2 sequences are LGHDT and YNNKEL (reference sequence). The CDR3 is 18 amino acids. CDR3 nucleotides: TGTGCCAGCAGCCGGACCCCCCGGACTAGCGGGAGCGAGGATACGCAGTGTTTT. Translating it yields CASSRTPRTSGSEDTQCF.

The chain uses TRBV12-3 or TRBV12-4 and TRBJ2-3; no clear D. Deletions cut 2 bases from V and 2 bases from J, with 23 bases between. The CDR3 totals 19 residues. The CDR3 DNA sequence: TGTGCCAGCAGTTTAAGTGATAGCCTAAAACCCCACGACACAGATACGCAGTATTTT. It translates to CASSLSDSLKPHDTDTQYF.

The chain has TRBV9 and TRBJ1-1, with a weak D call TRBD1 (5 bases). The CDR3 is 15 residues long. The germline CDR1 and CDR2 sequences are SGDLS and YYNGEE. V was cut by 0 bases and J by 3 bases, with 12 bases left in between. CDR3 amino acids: CASSVATGADTEAFF. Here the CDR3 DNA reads TGTGCCAGCAGCGTAGCTACCGGGGCGGACACTGAAGCTTTCTTT.

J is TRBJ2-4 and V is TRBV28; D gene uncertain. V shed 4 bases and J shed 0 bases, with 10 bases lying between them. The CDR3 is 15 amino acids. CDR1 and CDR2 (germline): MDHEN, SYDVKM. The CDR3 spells CASSSQGIAKNIQYF. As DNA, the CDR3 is TGTGCCAGCAGTTCACAAGGGATAGCCAAAAACATTCAGTACTTC.

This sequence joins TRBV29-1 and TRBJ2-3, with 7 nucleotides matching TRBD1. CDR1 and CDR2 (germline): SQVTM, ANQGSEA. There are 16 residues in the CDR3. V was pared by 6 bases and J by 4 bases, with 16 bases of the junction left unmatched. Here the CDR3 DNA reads TGCAGCGTATATGACAGGGAAGCGGTTTTGTCAGATACGCAGTATTTT. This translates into CSVYDREAVLSDTQYF.

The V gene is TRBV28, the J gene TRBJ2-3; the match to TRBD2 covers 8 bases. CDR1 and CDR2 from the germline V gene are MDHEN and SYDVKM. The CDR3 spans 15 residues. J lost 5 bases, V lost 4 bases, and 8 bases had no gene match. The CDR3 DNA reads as TGTGCCAGCAGTTACCTCACGGGAGGGCAAGATACGCAGTATTTT. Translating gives CASSYLTGGQDTQYF.